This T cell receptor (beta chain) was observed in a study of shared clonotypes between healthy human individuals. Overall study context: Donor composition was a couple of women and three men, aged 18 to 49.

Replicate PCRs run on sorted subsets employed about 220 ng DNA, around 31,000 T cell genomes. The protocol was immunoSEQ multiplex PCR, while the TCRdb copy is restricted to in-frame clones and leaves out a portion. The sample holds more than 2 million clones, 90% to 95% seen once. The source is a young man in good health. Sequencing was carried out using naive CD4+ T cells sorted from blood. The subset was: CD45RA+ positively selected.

Here the CDR3 DNA reads TGTGCCAGCAGTTTAACAAGTACCGCCTTCTACGAGCAGTACTTC. Translating gives CASSLTSTAFYEQYF. The V gene is TRBV27, the J gene TRBJ2-7; D remains ambiguous. Germline V gene data show CDR1 as MNHEY and CDR2 as SMNVEV (reference sequence). This CDR3 has 15 amino acids. V was clipped by 2 bases and J by 3 bases, with 14 bases between them.